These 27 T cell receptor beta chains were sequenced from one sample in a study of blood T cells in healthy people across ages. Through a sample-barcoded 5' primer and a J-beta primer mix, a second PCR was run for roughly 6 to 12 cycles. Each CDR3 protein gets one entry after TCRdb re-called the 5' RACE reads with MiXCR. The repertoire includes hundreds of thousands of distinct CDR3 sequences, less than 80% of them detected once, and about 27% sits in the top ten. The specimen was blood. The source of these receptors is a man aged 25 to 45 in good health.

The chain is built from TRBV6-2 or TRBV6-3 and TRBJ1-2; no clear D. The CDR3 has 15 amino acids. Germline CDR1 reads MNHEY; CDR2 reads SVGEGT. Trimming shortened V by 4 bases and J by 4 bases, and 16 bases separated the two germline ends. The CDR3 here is CASSSALMGTYGYTF. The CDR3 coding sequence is TGTGCCAGCAGTTCGGCTCTAATGGGAACCTATGGCTACACCTTC.

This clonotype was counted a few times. This CDR3 reads CASSFSSSYEQYF. The CDR3 DNA follows: TGTGCCAGCAGTTTTTCCAGTTCCTACGAGCAGTACTTC. The chain carries TRBV27 and TRBJ2-7; D not resolved. The CDR3 sequence is 13 residues long. The germline gives CDR1 MNHEY, CDR2 SMNVEV (reference sequence). V dropped 3 bases and J dropped 1 base, with 7 bases sitting between them.

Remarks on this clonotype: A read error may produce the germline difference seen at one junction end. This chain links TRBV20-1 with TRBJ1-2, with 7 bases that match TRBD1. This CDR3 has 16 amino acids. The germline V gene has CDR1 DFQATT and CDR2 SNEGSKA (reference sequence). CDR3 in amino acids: CSASRQGDQANYDYTF. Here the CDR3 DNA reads TGCAGTGCTAGTAGGCAGGGGGATCAAGCTAACTATGACTACACCTTC.

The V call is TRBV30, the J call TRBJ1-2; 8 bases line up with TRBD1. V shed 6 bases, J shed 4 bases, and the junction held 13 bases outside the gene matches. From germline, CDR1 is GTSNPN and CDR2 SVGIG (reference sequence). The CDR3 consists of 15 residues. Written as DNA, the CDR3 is TGTGCCTGCCTGCGACCACAGGGGGTAGGCTATGGCTACACCTTC. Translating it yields CACLRPQGVGYGYTF.

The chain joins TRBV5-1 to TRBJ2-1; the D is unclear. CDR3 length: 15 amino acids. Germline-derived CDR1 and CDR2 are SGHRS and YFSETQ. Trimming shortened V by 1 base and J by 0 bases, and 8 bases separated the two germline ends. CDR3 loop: CASSLPTTSYNEQFF. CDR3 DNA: TGCGCCAGCAGCTTGCCTACCACCTCCTACAATGAGCAGTTCTTC.

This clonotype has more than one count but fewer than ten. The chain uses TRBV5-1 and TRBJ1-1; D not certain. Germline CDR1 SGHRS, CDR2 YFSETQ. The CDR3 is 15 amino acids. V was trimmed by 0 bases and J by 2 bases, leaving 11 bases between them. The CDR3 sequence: CASSLEATANTEAFF. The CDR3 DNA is TGCGCCAGCAGCTTGGAGGCCACAGCAAACACTGAAGCTTTCTTT.

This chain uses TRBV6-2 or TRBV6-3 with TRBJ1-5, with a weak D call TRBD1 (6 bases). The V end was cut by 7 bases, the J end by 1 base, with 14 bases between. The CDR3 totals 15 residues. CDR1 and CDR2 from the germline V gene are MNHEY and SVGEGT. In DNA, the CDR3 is TGTGCCAGCAACTCCCGGGGGCTGAGCAATCAGCCCCAGCATTTT. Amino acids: CASNSRGLSNQPQHF.

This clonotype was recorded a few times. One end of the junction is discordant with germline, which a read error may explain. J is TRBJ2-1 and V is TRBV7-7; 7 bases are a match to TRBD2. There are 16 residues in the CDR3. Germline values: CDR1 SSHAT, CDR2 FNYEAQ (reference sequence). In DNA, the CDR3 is TGTGCTAGCAGCCCCGGGGTGCTAGCGGCCTACAATGAGCAGTTCTTC. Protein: CASSPGVLAAYNEQFF.

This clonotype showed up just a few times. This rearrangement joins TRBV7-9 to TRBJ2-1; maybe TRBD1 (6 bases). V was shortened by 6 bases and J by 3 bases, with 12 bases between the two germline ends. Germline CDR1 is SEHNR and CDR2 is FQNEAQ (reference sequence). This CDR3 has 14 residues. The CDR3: CASRLTGFYNEQFF. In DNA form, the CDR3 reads TGTGCCAGCAGGCTAACAGGGTTCTACAATGAGCAGTTCTTC.

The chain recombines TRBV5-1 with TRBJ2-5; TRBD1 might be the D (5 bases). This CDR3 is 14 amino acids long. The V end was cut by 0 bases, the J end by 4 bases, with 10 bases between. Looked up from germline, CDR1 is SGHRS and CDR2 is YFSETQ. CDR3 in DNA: TGCGCCAGCAGCTTGGATGGCAGGGCAGAGACCCAGTACTTC. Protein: CASSLDGRAETQYF.

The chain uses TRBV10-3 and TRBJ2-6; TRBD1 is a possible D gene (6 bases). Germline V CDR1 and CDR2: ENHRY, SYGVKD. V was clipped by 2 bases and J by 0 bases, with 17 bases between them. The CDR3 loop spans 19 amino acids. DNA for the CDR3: TGTGCCATCAGTGAGCCCCAGGGGTCCAAAAGCTCTGGGGCCAACGTCCTGACTTTC. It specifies CAISEPQGSKSSGANVLTF.

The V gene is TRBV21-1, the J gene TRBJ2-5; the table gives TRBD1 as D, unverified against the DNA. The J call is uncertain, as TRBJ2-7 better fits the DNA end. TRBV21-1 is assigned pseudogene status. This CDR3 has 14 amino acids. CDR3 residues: CASSNGGLNYEQYF. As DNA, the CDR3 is TGTGCCAGCAGCAACGGGGGTCTGAACTACGAGCAGTACTTC.

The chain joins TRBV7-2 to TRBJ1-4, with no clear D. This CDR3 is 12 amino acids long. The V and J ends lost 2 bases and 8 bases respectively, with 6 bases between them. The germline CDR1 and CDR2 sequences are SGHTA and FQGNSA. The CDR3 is CASSLPTEKLFF. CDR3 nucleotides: TGTGCCAGCAGCTTACCGACGGAAAAACTGTTTTTT.

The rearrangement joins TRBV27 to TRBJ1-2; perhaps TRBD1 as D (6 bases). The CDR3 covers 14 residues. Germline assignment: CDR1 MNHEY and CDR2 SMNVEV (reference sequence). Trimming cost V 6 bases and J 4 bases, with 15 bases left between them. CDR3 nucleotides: TGTGCCAGCAGCCGACAGGCCTTTCTCTATGGCTACACCTTC. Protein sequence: CASSRQAFLYGYTF.

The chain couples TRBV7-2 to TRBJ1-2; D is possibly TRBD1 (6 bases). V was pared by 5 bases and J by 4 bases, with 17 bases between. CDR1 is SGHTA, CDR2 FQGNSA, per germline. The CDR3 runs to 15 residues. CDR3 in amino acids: CASSTEVGTLYGYTF. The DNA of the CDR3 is TGTGCCAGCAGCACAGAGGTTGGGACACTCTATGGCTACACCTTC. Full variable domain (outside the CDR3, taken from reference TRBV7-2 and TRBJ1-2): GAGVSQSPSNKVTEKGKDVELRCDPISGHTALYWYRQSLGQGLEFLIYFQGNSAPDKSGLPSDRFSAERTGGSVSTLTIQRTQQEDSAVYLCASSTEVGTLYGYTFGSGTRLTVV.

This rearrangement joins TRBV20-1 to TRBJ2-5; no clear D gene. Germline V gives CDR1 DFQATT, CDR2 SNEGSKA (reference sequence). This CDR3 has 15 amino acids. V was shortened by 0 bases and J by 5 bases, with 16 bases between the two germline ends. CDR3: CSARDGGPSSETQYF. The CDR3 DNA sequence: TGCAGTGCTAGAGATGGCGGACCCAGCTCGGAGACCCAGTACTTC.

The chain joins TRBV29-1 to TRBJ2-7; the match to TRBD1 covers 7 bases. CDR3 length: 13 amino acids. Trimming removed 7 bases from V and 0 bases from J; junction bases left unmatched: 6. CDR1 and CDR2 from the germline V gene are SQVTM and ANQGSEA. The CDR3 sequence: CSAGQASSYEQYF. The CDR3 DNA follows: TGCAGCGCTGGACAGGCAAGCTCCTACGAGCAGTACTTC.

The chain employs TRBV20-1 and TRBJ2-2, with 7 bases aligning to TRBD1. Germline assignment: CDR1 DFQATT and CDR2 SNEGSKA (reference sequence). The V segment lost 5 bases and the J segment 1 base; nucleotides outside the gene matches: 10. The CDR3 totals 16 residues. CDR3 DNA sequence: TGCAGTGCTCGGGACAGAGTAGGCAAGAACACCGGGGAGCTGTTTTTT. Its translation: CSARDRVGKNTGELFF.

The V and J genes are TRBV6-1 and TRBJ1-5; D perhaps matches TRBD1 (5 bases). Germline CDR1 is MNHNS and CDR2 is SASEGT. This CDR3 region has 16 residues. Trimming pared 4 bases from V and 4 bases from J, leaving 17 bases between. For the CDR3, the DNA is TGTGCCAGCAGTGGGGCCATGGGGACGAGTAATCAGCCCCAGCATTTT. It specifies CASSGAMGTSNQPQHF.

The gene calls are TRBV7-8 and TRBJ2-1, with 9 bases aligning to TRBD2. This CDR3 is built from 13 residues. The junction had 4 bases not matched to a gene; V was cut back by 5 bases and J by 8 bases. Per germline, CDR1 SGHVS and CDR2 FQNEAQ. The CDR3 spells CASSRLAAHEQFF. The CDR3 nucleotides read TGTGCCAGCAGCCGACTAGCGGCCCATGAGCAGTTCTTC.

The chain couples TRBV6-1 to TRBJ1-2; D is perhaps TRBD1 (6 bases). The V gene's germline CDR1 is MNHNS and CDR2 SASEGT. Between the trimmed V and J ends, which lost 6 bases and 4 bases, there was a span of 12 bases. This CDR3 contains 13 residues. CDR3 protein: CASRTTGIYGYTF. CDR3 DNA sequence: TGTGCCAGCAGAACAACAGGGATCTATGGCTACACCTTC.

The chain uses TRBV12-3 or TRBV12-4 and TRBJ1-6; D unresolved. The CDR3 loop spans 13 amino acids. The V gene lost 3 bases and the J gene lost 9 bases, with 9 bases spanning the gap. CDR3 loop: CASSFMGVSPLHF. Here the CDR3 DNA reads TGTGCCAGCAGTTTTATGGGCGTTTCACCCCTCCACTTT.

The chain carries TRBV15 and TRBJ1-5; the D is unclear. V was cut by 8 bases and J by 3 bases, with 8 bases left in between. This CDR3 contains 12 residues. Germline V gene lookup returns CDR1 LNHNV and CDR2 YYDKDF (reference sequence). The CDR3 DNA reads TGTGCCACCCGGGTTTTCAATCAGCCCCAGCATTTT. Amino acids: CATRVFNQPQHF.

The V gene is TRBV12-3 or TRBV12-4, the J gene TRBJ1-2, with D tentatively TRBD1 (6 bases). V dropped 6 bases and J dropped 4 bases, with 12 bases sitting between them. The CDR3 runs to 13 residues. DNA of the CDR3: TGTGCCAGCAGAGACGGACAGAGCTATGGCTACACCTTC. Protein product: CASRDGQSYGYTF.

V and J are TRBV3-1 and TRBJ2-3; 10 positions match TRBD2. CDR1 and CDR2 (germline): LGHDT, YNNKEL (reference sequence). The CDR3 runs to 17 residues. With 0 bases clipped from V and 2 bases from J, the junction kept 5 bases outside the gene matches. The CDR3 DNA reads TGTGCCAGCAGCCAAGAACTAGCGGGGACTCACACAGATACGCAGTATTTT. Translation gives CASSQELAGTHTDTQYF.

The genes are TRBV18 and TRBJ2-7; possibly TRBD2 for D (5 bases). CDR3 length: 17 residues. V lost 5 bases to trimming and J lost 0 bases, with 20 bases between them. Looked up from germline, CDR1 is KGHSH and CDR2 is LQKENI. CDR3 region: CASSSTTTGSSSYEQYF. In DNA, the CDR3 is TGTGCCAGCTCATCAACAACGACGGGATCGAGCTCCTACGAGCAGTACTTC.

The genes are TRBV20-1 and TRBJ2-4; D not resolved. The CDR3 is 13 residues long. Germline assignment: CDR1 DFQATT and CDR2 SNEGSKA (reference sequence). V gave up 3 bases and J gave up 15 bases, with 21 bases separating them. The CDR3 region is CSASPADPRVRYF. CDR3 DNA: TGCAGTGCTAGCCCCGCGGACCCTAGGGTTAGGTACTTC.